The rows below give T cell receptor beta chains drawn from one sample of a study of T cells in Graves' hyperthyroidism and ophthalmopathy. TCRdb re-called the multiplex PCR reads through MiXCR, storing one row per CDR3 protein. The table shows some 510,000 distinct CDR3 sequences, with less than 25% occurring only once. Sequenced material: blood. These receptors all come from a man between 18 and 35 years old with Graves' hyperthyroidism. CDR3s include the opening cysteine and the closing phenylalanine or tryptophan. D genes are given only for firm matches. A clone size is listed for some rows: how often the clone was seen (once, few, many), or a class if it is expanded.

V: TRBV27
D: NA
size: many
J: TRBJ2-7
DNA: TGTGCCAGCAGTTTGTCAGAGAAGAACGAGCAGTACTTC
CDR3: CASSLSEKNEQYF

V: TRBV19
D: NA
size: NA
J: TRBJ1-5
DNA: TGTGCCTCTTCCGGGACACCGTTCAATCAGCCCCAGCATTTT
CDR3: CASSGTPFNQPQHF

V: TRBV20-1
D: TRBD2
size: few
J: TRBJ2-7
DNA: TGCAGTGCTAGAGCCGTACTAGCGGGGGCCTTGGGTTCCTACGAGCAGTACTTC
CDR3: CSARAVLAGALGSYEQYF

V: TRBV12-3/TRBV12-4
D: NA
size: many
J: TRBJ1-3
DNA: TGTGCCAGCAGATCTTCTGGAAACACCATATATTTT
CDR3: CASRSSGNTIYF

V: TRBV3-1
D: NA
size: NA
J: TRBJ2-5
DNA: TGTGCCAGCAGCCCTAGACAGCTTCGGGAGACCCAGTACTTC
CDR3: CASSPRQLRETQYF

V: TRBV6-1
D: NA
size: many
J: TRBJ2-7
DNA: TGTGCCAGCAGCCCCTCAGGTCTCAGCCCCCGGATGGAGCAGTACTTC
CDR3: CASSPSGLSPRMEQYF

V: TRBV3-1
D: NA
size: few
J: TRBJ1-2
DNA: TGTGCCAGCAGCCAACAAGCTAACTATGGCTACACCTTC
CDR3: CASSQQANYGYTF

V: TRBV12-3/TRBV12-4
D: NA
size: many
J: TRBJ1-5
DNA: TGTGCCAGCAGTTTTACAGGCAGGACCAATCAGCCCCAGCATTTT
CDR3: CASSFTGRTNQPQHF

V: TRBV30
D: NA
size: many
J: TRBJ1-1
DNA: TGTGCCTGGGGAGAGTACGCTGGAGTGGGGGTCGCTGAAGCTTTCTTT
CDR3: CAWGEYAGVGVAEAFF

V: TRBV29-1
D: NA
size: many
J: TRBJ2-2
DNA: TGCAGCGTTGGGGGCCTGACCGGGGAGCTGTTTTTT
CDR3: CSVGGLTGELFF

V: TRBV6-1
D: NA
size: many
J: TRBJ1-2
DNA: TGTGCCAGCAGTGTCCTCAGACGCGGGTCCGGAAAATATGGCTACACCTTC
CDR3: CASSVLRRGSGKYGYTF

V: TRBV6-4
D: TRBD1
size: NA
J: TRBJ1-5
DNA: TGTGCCAGCCGGGGGACAGCAGAACTGCCCCAGCATTTT
CDR3: CASRGTAELPQHF

V: TRBV4-2
D: NA
size: few
J: TRBJ1-5
DNA: TGTGCCAGCAGCCAAGAGGGAAGGGCCAATCAGCCCCAGCATTTT
CDR3: CASSQEGRANQPQHF

V: TRBV6-5
D: NA
size: many
J: TRBJ1-1
DNA: TGTGCCAGTTTAACCCATCTTTGGAGGGCGATGACTGAAGCTTTCTTT
CDR3: CASLTHLWRAMTEAFF

V: TRBV6-1
D: NA
size: few
J: TRBJ1-5
DNA: TGTGCCAGCAGAAACGGGGACAGCAATCAGCCCCAGCATTTT
CDR3: CASRNGDSNQPQHF

V: TRBV12-3/TRBV12-4
D: TRBD1
size: many
J: TRBJ1-5
DNA: TGTGCCAGCAGTTTTTGGGACAGGGCCGATCAGCCCCAGCATTTT
CDR3: CASSFWDRADQPQHF

V: TRBV19
D: NA
size: NA
J: TRBJ1-2
DNA: TGTGCCAGTAGTCCGGGGATAGGGTTTGGCTACACCTTC
CDR3: CASSPGIGFGYTF

V: TRBV12-3/TRBV12-4
D: NA
size: many
J: TRBJ1-3
DNA: TGTGCCAGCAGCTCGTGGGGCTCTGGAAACACCATATATTTT
CDR3: CASSSWGSGNTIYF

V: TRBV6-1
D: TRBD1
size: many
J: TRBJ1-2
DNA: TGTGCCAGCAGTGAAATAGGGGGCGCCGACTATGGCTACACCTTC
CDR3: CASSEIGGADYGYTF

V: TRBV28
D: TRBD1
size: NA
J: TRBJ2-7
DNA: TGTGCCAGCAGTTTCGACAGGGGGACCGACGAGCAGTACTTC
CDR3: CASSFDRGTDEQYF

V: TRBV7-8
D: TRBD1
size: many
J: TRBJ2-7
DNA: TGTGCCAGCAGCTTGACAGGGGGCTCCCGCTCCTACGAGCAGTACTTC
CDR3: CASSLTGGSRSYEQYF

V: TRBV27
D: TRBD2
size: NA
J: TRBJ2-1
DNA: TGTGCCAGCAGTTCGGGACTAGCGGCCAACAATGAGCAGTTCTTC
CDR3: CASSSGLAANNEQFF

V: TRBV9
D: NA
size: many
J: TRBJ2-2
DNA: TGTGCCAGCAGCGTAAAGCAATCGAACACCGGGGAGCTGTTTTTT
CDR3: CASSVKQSNTGELFF

V: TRBV30
D: TRBD1
size: few
J: TRBJ2-7
DNA: TGTGCCTGGAGATGGGGGGGACAGGGTGGGGAAAGATACGAGCAGTACTTC
CDR3: CAWRWGGQGGERYEQYF

V: TRBV5-1
D: TRBD2
size: many
J: TRBJ2-2
DNA: TGCGCCAGCAGCTTGTCCCTAGCGGGGGCGACCGGGGAGCTGTTTTTT
CDR3: CASSLSLAGATGELFF

V: TRBV29-1
D: NA
size: NA
J: TRBJ1-1
DNA: TGCAGCGCCTCATCGTCAGGCATGGGCACTGAAGCTTTCTTT
CDR3: CSASSSGMGTEAFF

V: TRBV20-1
D: TRBD2
size: NA
J: TRBJ2-4
DNA: TGCAGTGCTCAAGCGGGAAACAAAAACATTAAGTACTTC
CDR3: CSAQAGNKNIKYF

V: TRBV7-8
D: NA
size: few
J: TRBJ2-7
DNA: TGTGCCAGCAGCAAATGGGGACGCCTCTCCTACGAGCAGTACTTC
CDR3: CASSKWGRLSYEQYF

V: TRBV25-1
D: TRBD1
size: NA
J: TRBJ2-5
DNA: TGTGCCAGCAGTGAATATACAGGGGTGATCCAAGAGACCCAGTACTTC
CDR3: CASSEYTGVIQETQYF

V: TRBV12-3/TRBV12-4
D: NA
size: many
J: TRBJ1-1
DNA: TGTGCCAGCACCAATTTCCAGGGGACTGAAGCTTTCTTT
CDR3: CASTNFQGTEAFF

V: TRBV6-5
D: NA
size: NA
J: TRBJ2-7
DNA: TGTGCCTGCAGTTACTCGATCTACAGGGTCAACGAGCAGTACTTC
CDR3: CACSYSIYRVNEQYF

V: TRBV7-2
D: TRBD2
size: NA
J: TRBJ2-7
DNA: TGTGCCAGCAGCTTAGTGCTAGCGGGGAATTACGAGCAGTACTTC
CDR3: CASSLVLAGNYEQYF

V: TRBV15
D: NA
size: many
J: TRBJ2-7
DNA: TGTGCCACCAGCAGAGGGGCCGATTCCTACGAGCAGTACTTC
CDR3: CATSRGADSYEQYF

V: TRBV6-5
D: NA
size: many
J: TRBJ2-7
DNA: TGTGCCAGCATCCTCCGCGGATCCTACGAGCAGTACTTC
CDR3: CASILRGSYEQYF

V: TRBV5-1
D: NA
size: NA
J: TRBJ1-6
DNA: TGCGCCAGCAGCGGGGGAGACACCTTGAACAATTCACCCCTCCACTTT
CDR3: CASSGGDTLNNSPLHF

V: TRBV11-2
D: NA
size: few
J: TRBJ1-6
DNA: TGTGCCAGCAGCTTAGCCCAGGGTGGGAATTCACCCCTCCACTTT
CDR3: CASSLAQGGNSPLHF

V: TRBV20-1
D: TRBD1
size: many
J: TRBJ1-5
DNA: TGCAGTGCTAGAGTGGGGACAGGATATCAGCCCCAGCATTTT
CDR3: CSARVGTGYQPQHF

V: TRBV28
D: TRBD2
size: once
J: TRBJ2-7
DNA: TGTGCCAGCAGAACTCCCCGAACTAGCGGGAGGGATCTGTACTTC
CDR3: CASRTPRTSGRDLYF

V: TRBV12-3/TRBV12-4
D: TRBD1
size: many
J: TRBJ1-1
DNA: TGTGCCAGCAATAGACAGGGGCTCGCTGAAGCTTTCTTT
CDR3: CASNRQGLAEAFF

V: TRBV12-3/TRBV12-4
D: NA
size: many
J: TRBJ1-6
DNA: TGTGCCAGCAGTTTTTTGGGGGGCAATTCACCCCTCCACTTT
CDR3: CASSFLGGNSPLHF